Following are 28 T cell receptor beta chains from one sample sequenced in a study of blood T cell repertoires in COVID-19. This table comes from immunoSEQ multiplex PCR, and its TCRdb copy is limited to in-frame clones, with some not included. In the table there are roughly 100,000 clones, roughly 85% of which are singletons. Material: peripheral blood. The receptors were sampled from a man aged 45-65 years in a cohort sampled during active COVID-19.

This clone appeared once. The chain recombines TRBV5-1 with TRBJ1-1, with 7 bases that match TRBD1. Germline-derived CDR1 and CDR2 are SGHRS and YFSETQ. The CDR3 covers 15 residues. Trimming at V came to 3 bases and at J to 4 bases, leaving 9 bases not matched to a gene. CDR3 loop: CASSWGNTGVTEAFF. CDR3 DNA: TGCGCCAGCAGCTGGGGGAATACAGGGGTCACTGAAGCTTTCTTT.

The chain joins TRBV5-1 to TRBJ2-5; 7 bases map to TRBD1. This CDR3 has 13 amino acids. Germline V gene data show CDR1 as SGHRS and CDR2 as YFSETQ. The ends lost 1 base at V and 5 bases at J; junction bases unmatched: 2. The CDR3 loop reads CASSLTGDETQYF. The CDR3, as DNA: TGCGCCAGCAGCTTGACAGGGGACGAGACCCAGTACTTC.

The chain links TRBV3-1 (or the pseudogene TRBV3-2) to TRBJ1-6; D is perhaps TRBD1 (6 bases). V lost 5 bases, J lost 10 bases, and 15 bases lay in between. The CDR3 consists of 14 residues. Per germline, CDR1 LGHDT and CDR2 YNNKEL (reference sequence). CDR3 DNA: TGTGCCAGCAGCGTTAACAGGGAGAGGTCACCCCTCCACTTT. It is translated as CASSVNRERSPLHF.

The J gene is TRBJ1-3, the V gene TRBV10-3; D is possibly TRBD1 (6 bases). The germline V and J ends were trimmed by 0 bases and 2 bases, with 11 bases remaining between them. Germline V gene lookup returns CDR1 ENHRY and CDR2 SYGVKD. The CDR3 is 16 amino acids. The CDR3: CAISESTGWTGNTIYF. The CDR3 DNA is TGTGCCATCAGTGAGTCTACAGGGTGGACTGGAAACACCATATATTTT.

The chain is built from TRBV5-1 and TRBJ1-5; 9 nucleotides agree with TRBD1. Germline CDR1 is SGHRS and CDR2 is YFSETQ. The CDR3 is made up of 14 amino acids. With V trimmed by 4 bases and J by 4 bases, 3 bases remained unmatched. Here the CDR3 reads CASSLTGGNQPQHF. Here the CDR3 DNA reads TGCGCCAGCAGCCTGACAGGGGGAAATCAGCCCCAGCATTTT.

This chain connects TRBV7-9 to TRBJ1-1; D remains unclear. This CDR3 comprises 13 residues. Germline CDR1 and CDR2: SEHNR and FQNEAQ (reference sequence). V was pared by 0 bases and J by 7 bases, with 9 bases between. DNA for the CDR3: TGTGCCAGCAGCTTAGCGGCGGGGAATGAAGCTTTCTTT. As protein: CASSLAAGNEAFF.

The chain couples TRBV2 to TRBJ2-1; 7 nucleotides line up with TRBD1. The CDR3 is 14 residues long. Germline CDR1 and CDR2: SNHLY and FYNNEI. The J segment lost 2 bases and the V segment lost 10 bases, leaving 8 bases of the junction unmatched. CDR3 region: CATLDRVPYNEQFF. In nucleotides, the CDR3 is TGTGCCACCTTAGACAGGGTGCCCTACAATGAGCAGTTCTTC. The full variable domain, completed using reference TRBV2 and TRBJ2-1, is EPEVTQTPSHQVTQMGQEVILRCVPISNHLYFYWYRQILGQKVEFLVSFYNNEISEKSEIFDDQFSVERPDGSNFTLKIRSTKLEDSAMYFCATLDRVPYNEQFFGPGTRLTVL.

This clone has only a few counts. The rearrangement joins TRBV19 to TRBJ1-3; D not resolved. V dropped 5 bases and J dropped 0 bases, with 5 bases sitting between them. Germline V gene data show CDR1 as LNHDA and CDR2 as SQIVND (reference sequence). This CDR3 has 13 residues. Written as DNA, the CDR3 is TGTGCCAGTAGTCGGGGCTCTGGAAACACCATATATTTT. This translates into CASSRGSGNTIYF.

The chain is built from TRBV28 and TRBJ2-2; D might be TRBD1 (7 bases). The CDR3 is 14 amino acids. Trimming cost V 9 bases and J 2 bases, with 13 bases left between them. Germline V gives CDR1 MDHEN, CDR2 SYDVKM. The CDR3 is CASKGAGNTGELFF. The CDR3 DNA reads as TGTGCCAGTAAGGGGGCGGGAAACACCGGGGAGCTGTTTTTT.

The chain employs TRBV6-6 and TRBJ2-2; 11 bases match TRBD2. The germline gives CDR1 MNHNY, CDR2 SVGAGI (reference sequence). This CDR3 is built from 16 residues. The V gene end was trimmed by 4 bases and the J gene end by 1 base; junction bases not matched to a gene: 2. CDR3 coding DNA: TGTGCCAGCAGTTGGACTAGCGGGCTGAACACCGGGGAGCTGTTTTTT. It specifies CASSWTSGLNTGELFF.

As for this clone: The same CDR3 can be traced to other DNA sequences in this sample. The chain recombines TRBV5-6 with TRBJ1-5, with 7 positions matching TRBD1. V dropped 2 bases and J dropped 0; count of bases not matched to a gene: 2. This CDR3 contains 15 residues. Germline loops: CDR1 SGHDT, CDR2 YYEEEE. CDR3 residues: CASSLGQASNQPQHF. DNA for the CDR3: TGTGCCAGCAGCTTAGGACAGGCTAGCAATCAGCCCCAGCATTTT.

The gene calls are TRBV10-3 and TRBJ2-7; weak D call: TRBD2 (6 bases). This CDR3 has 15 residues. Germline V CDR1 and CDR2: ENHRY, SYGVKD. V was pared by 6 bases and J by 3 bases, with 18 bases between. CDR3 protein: CAIRPPRAGRYEQYV. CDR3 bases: TGTGCCATCAGGCCCCCCCGCGCGGGGCGCTACGAGCAGTACGTC.

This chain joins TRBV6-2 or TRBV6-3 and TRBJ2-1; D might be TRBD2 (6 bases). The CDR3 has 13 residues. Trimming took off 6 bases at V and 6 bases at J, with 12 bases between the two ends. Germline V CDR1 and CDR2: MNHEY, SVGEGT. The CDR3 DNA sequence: TGTGCCAGCAGCCTCGGGAGTATCAATGAGCAGTTCTTC. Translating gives CASSLGSINEQFF.

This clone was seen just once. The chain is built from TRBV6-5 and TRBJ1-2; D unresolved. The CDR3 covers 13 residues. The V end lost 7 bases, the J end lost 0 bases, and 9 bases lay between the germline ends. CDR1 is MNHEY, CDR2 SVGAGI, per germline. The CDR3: CASMQYSNYGYTF. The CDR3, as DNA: TGTGCCAGCATGCAGTATTCTAACTATGGCTACACCTTC.

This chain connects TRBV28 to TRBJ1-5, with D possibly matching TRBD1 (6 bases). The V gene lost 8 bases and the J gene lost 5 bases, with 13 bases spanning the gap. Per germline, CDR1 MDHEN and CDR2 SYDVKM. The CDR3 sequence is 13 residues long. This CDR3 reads CASVDRPHQPQHF. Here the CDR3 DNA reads TGTGCCAGCGTAGACAGGCCCCATCAGCCCCAGCATTTT.

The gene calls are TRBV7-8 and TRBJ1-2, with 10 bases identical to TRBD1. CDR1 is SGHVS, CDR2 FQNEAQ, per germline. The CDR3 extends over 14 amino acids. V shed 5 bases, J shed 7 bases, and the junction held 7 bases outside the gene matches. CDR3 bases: TGTGCCAGCAGCCTAGGACAGGGGGGCTCTGGCTACACCTTC. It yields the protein CASSLGQGGSGYTF.

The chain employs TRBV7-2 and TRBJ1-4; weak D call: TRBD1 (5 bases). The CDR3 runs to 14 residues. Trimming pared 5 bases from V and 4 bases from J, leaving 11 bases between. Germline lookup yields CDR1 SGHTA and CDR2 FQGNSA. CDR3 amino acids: CASSPGGDNEKLFF. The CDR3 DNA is TGTGCCAGCAGCCCGGGGGGGGATAATGAAAAACTGTTTTTT.

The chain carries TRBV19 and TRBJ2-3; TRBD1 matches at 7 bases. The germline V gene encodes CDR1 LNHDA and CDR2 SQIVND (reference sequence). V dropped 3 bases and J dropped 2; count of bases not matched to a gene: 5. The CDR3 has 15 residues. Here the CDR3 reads CASSIKGAPTDTQYF. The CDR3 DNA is TGTGCCAGTAGTATCAAGGGGGCCCCCACAGATACGCAGTATTTT.

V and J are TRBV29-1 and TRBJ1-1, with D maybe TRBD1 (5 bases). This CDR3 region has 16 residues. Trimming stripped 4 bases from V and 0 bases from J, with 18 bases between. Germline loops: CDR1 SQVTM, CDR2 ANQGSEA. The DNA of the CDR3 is TGCAGCGTTGTTAGGCAGGGCAAGATCATGAACACTGAAGCTTTCTTT. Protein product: CSVVRQGKIMNTEAFF.

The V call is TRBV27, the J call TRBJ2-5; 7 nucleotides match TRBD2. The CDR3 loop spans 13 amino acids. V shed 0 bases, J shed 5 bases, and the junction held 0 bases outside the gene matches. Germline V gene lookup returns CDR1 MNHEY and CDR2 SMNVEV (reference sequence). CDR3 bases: TGTGCCAGCAGTTTATCTAGCGGGGAGACCCAGTACTTC. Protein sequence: CASSLSSGETQYF.

CDR3 loop: CASSLGQGAHTGANVLTF. DNA for the CDR3: TGTGCCAGCAGCTTAGGACAGGGGGCGCATACCGGGGCCAACGTCCTGACTTTC. J is TRBJ2-6 and V is TRBV7-9; 10 nucleotides agree with TRBD1. With V trimmed by 1 base and J by 4 bases, 7 bases remained unmatched. Germline V CDR1 and CDR2: SEHNR, FQNEAQ (reference sequence). This CDR3 spans 18 amino acids.

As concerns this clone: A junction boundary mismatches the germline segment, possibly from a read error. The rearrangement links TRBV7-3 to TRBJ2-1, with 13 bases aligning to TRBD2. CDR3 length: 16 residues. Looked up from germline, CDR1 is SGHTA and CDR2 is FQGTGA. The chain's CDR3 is CASSVTSGGDYNEQFF. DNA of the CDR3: TGTGCCAGCAGCGTAACTAGCGGGGGGGACTACAATGAGCAGTTCTTC.

This CDR3 reads CASSKGLAGGLEQYF. CDR3 DNA: TGTGCCAGTAGTAAAGGACTAGCGGGGGGGCTCGAGCAGTACTTC. The V and J genes are TRBV19 and TRBJ2-7, with 15 bases identical to TRBD2. V shed 4 bases and J 6 bases; nucleotides not matched to a gene: 4. This CDR3 is 15 amino acids long. CDR1 and CDR2 (germline): LNHDA, SQIVND (reference sequence). Using reference TRBV19 and TRBJ2-7 for the parts outside the CDR3, the full variable domain is DGGITQSPKYLFRKEGQNVTLSCEQNLNHDAMYWYRQDPGQGLRLIYYSQIVNDFQKGDIAEGYSVSREKKESFPLTVTSAQKNPTAFYLCASSKGLAGGLEQYFGPGTRLTVT.

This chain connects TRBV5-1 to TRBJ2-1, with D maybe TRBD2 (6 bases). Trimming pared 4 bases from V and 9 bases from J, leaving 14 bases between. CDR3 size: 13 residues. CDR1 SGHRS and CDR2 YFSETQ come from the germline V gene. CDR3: CASSPWTTPEQFF. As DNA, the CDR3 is TGCGCCAGCAGCCCCTGGACTACCCCTGAGCAGTTCTTC.

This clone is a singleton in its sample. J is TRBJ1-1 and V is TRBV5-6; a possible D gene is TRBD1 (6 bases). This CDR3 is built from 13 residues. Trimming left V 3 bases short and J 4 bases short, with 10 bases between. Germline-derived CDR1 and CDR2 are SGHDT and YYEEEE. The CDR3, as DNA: TGTGCCAGCAGCTGGAGAGGGGGCACTGAAGCTTTCTTT. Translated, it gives CASSWRGGTEAFF.

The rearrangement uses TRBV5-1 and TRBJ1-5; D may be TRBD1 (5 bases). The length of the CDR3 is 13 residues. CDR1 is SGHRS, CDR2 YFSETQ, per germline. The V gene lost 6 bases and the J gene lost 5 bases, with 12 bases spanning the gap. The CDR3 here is CASMAQGDQPQHF. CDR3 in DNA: TGCGCCAGCATGGCGCAGGGTGATCAGCCCCAGCATTTT.

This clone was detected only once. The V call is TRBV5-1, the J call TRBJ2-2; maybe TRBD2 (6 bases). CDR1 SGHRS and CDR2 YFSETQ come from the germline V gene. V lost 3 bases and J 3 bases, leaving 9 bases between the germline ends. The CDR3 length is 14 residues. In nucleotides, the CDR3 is TGCGCCAGCAGCTGGTGGGGGGACACCGGGGAGCTGTTTTTT. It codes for CASSWWGDTGELFF.

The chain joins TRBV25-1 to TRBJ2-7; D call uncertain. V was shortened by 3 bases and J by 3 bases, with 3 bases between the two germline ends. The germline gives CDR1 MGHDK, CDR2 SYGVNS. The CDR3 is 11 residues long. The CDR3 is CASSESYEQYF. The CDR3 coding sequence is TGTGCCAGCAGTGAGAGCTACGAGCAGTACTTC.